Each of the 18 T cell receptor beta chains below was sequenced from the same sample in a study of CD8 T cells in Susac syndrome. The RNA, about 0.5 to 1 ug, was put through reverse transcription using random hexamers. In TCRdb, the immunoSEQ multiplex PCR reads were re-called with MiXCR into one record per CDR3 protein. The data show under 200,000 distinct CDR3 sequences, more than 90% seen once. Sequenced input: CD4+ T cells from PBMCs. The receptors come from a human donor in good health.

This chain uses TRBV28 with TRBJ1-1; tentatively, D is TRBD1 (5 bases). V was trimmed by 5 bases and J by 6 bases, leaving 19 bases between them. The CDR3 has 15 amino acids. The germline V gene has CDR1 MDHEN and CDR2 SYDVKM. The CDR3 DNA reads TGTGCCAGCAGTATTGAGGACGGGGGGATGTCTGAAGCTTTCTTT. Its protein is CASSIEDGGMSEAFF.

This clonotype has more than one count but fewer than ten. This chain links TRBV12-3 or TRBV12-4 with TRBJ1-6; TRBD1 is a possible D gene (5 bases). The CDR3 sequence is 14 residues long. V lost 5 bases and J 5 bases, leaving 10 bases between the germline ends. This chain's CDR3 is CASSPDRDNSPLHF. CDR3 nucleotide sequence: TGTGCCAGCAGTCCCGACAGAGATAATTCACCCCTCCACTTT.

The chain links TRBV21-1 to TRBJ1-2; TRBD1 is the table's D call and was not checked against the DNA. TRBV21-1 is listed as a pseudogene. This CDR3 contains 11 residues. As DNA, the CDR3 is TGTGCCGAGGGGGCAGGGTATGGCTACACCTTC. Translated, it gives CAEGAGYGYTF.

The CDR3 DNA reads as TGTGCCAGCAGCTTATCTAGCGGGGGGGACTACAATGAGCAGTTCTTC. This codes for CASSLSSGGDYNEQFF. This chain links TRBV7-2 with TRBJ2-1; TRBD2 aligns across 12 bases. Germline values: CDR1 SGHTA, CDR2 FQGNSA. Trimming cost V 2 bases and J 3 bases; bases outside gene matches: 2. This CDR3 region has 16 residues.

V gene TRBV29-1 combines with J gene TRBJ2-6, with 11 bases aligning to TRBD1. Looked up from germline, CDR1 is SQVTM and CDR2 is ANQGSEA. This CDR3 spans 16 amino acids. Trimming took 5 bases from V and 2 from J; bases not matched to a gene: 5. CDR3 region: CSVLGQGEPGANVLTF. The DNA of the CDR3 is TGCAGCGTTCTGGGACAGGGGGAGCCTGGGGCCAACGTCCTGACTTTC.

This chain connects TRBV12-3 or TRBV12-4 to TRBJ2-2; D not certain. There are 13 residues in the CDR3. Trimming stripped 6 bases from V and 4 bases from J, with 9 bases between. This chain's CDR3 is CASSLKSTGELFF. CDR3 DNA: TGTGCCAGCAGCTTAAAGAGCACCGGGGAGCTGTTTTTT.

In DNA form, the CDR3 reads TGCAGCGTCCTTATTGGGGACGGGGGCTCCTACGAGCAGTACTTC. Translating it yields CSVLIGDGGSYEQYF. The rearrangement uses TRBV29-1 and TRBJ2-7; D possibly corresponds to TRBD2 (6 bases). Germline CDR1 reads SQVTM; CDR2 reads ANQGSEA. Trimming took 6 bases from V and 0 from J, leaving 18 bases between them. The CDR3 covers 15 residues.

V gene TRBV12-3 or TRBV12-4 combines with J gene TRBJ1-2, with 9 bases fitting TRBD1. This CDR3 spans 15 amino acids. V trimming: 6 bases; J trimming: 3 bases; junction bases outside the gene matches: 8. CDR3 sequence: CASSQGGQGYYGYTF. In nucleotides, the CDR3 is TGTGCCAGCAGCCAAGGGGGACAGGGCTACTATGGCTACACCTTC.

The chain links TRBV6-2 or TRBV6-3 to TRBJ2-7; possibly TRBD1 for D (6 bases). Germline V gene sequence: CDR1 MNHEY, CDR2 SVGEGT. CDR3 length: 14 amino acids. Trimming shortened V by 6 bases and J by 7 bases, and 19 bases separated the two germline ends. DNA for the CDR3: TGTGCCAGCAGCTCCGGACAGCCTACGGAGGAGCAGTACTTC. It encodes CASSSGQPTEEQYF.

V usage is TRBV4-2 and J usage is TRBJ1-2; 9 bases agree with TRBD1. The V gene end was trimmed by 4 bases and the J gene end by 6 bases; junction bases not matched to a gene: 6. CDR3 length: 14 amino acids. The germline gives CDR1 LGHNA, CDR2 YNFKEQ. The CDR3 loop reads CASSPGQGSNGYTF. The CDR3 region has the DNA TGTGCCAGCAGCCCCGGACAGGGGTCGAATGGCTACACCTTC.

The genes are TRBV4-2 and TRBJ1-2, with 9 bases aligning to TRBD1. Germline CDR1 is LGHNA and CDR2 is YNFKEQ. V lost 4 bases and J lost 8; bases outside the gene matches: 5. CDR3 size: 13 residues. The DNA of the CDR3 is TGTGCCAGCAGCCGGGACAGGGTTAGCGGCTACACCTTC. The encoded protein is CASSRDRVSGYTF.

The chain joins TRBV20-1 to TRBJ2-1, with 10 bases fitting TRBD2. J lost 4 bases, V lost 3 bases, and 9 bases had no gene match. Per germline, CDR1 DFQATT and CDR2 SNEGSKA (reference sequence). The CDR3 is 16 residues long. The CDR3 here is CSASPTGLAVYNEQFF. The CDR3 bases are TGCAGTGCTAGTCCAACCGGACTAGCGGTGTACAATGAGCAGTTCTTC.

The chain employs TRBV19 and TRBJ1-5, with 7 bases that match TRBD1. Germline trimming cut 7 bases from V and 2 bases from J; bases unmatched to any gene: 8. Germline assignment: CDR1 LNHDA and CDR2 SQIVND (reference sequence). The CDR3 has 15 residues. CDR3 region: CASTTRQGRNQPQHF. The CDR3 nucleotides are TGTGCCAGTACCACCCGACAGGGACGCAATCAGCCCCAGCATTTT.

This chain links TRBV30 with TRBJ2-6, with 8 bases identical to TRBD2. The ends lost 8 bases at V and 2 bases at J; junction bases unmatched: 5. Germline V gene lookup returns CDR1 GTSNPN and CDR2 SVGIG (reference sequence). This CDR3 is built from 14 residues. CDR3 protein: CAGPGLAGANVLTF. The CDR3 DNA is TGTGCCGGACCGGGACTAGCTGGGGCCAACGTCCTGACTTTC.

The CDR3 region has the DNA TGCGCCAGCAGCTCGGACAGGGGGACGCTCTACGAGCAGTACTTC. Protein product: CASSSDRGTLYEQYF. The gene calls are TRBV5-1 and TRBJ2-7; 10 nucleotides match TRBD1. Trimming removed 3 bases from V and 3 bases from J; junction bases left unmatched: 6. The CDR3 contains 15 residues. CDR1 and CDR2 (germline): SGHRS, YFSETQ.

The chain is built from TRBV10-3 and TRBJ2-3; 8 bases are shared with TRBD1. Losses at the gene ends were 6 bases for V and 5 bases for J; bases not matched to a gene: 7. Per the germline V gene, CDR1 is ENHRY and CDR2 is SYGVKD. The CDR3 contains 14 residues. CDR3 coding DNA: TGTGCCATCAGAGATAACGACAGGGGAGATACGCAGTATTTT. This codes for CAIRDNDRGDTQYF.

In its sample, this clonotype was seen a few times. The DNA for the CDR3 is TGTGCCAGCAGCCCTTGGACTAGCGGGGACCAAGAGACCCAGTACTTC. Its translation: CASSPWTSGDQETQYF. The rearrangement links TRBV3-1 to TRBJ2-5; TRBD2 aligns across 12 bases. Germline trimming cut 4 bases from V and 0 bases from J; bases unmatched to any gene: 3. Per germline, CDR1 LGHDT and CDR2 YNNKEL (reference sequence). The CDR3 totals 16 residues.

V usage is TRBV3-1 and J usage is TRBJ2-5; TRBD1 matches 7 bases. J gave up 2 bases and V 2 bases, and 2 bases lay outside the gene matches. CDR3 length equals 14 residues. CDR1 is LGHDT, CDR2 YNNKEL, per germline (reference sequence). CDR3 loop: CASSQSGQQETQYF. CDR3 coding DNA: TGTGCCAGCAGCCAATCGGGACAGCAAGAGACCCAGTACTTC.